What follows are 3 T cell receptor beta chains derived from one specimen sequenced in a study of a mutant IDH1 vaccine in newly diagnosed glioma. These receptors have no identified antigens. Produced via immunoSEQ multiplex PCR; TCRdb's table is partial and in-frame only. The sample has 60,000 or so clones; roughly three quarters are singletons. Documented time point: week 23, last vaccination. Every vaccine dose comprised 300 ug of mutant IDH1 20-mer peptide plus topical imiquimod. Sequenced here: PBMCs, sampled from a glioma patient whose treatment included an IDH1 peptide vaccine. The receptors derive from a woman in her 40s with glioma. Some clones in this sample may be carry-over from other donors' samples.

The sample holds one count of this clone. The gene calls are TRBV6-5 and TRBJ2-2; the D is unclear. The germline V and J ends were trimmed by 5 bases and 7 bases, with 11 bases remaining between them. The CDR3 is made up of 13 amino acids. Germline values: CDR1 MNHEY, CDR2 SVGAGI. The CDR3: CASSTGEVGELFF. The DNA of the CDR3 is TGTGCCAGCAGTACCGGCGAGGTCGGGGAGCTGTTTTTT.

The V gene is TRBV4-1, the J gene TRBJ1-2, with TRBD1 as a possible D gene (5 bases). CDR1 MGHRA and CDR2 YSYEKL come from the germline V gene. CDR3 length: 16 amino acids. The ends were cut back, 0 bases at V and 2 bases at J, with 13 bases in the middle. The CDR3 DNA reads as TGCGCCAGCAGCCAAGAGGTGGGGGTCAACAACTATGGCTACACCTTC. This gives the protein CASSQEVGVNNYGYTF.

This clone was observed once. The chain is built from TRBV2 and TRBJ2-5, with D possibly matching TRBD2 (6 bases). The V end lost 6 bases, the J end lost 2 bases, and 13 bases lay between the germline ends. Germline CDR1 SNHLY, CDR2 FYNNEI. This CDR3 is 14 amino acids long. The CDR3 protein is CASRDRTIQETQYF. The CDR3, as DNA: TGTGCCAGCAGAGACCGGACTATTCAAGAGACCCAGTACTTC.